This TCR beta chain appears in the sequencing data of a study of T cell responses to AZD1222 COVID-19 vaccine. Method: immunoSEQ multiplex PCR; TCRdb's copy keeps in-frame clones and lacks some. The repertoire holds 100,000 to 150,000 clones, around 89% seen once, with 11% in the top ten. Trimming left V 1 base short and J 1 base short, with 4 bases between. This CDR3 spans 13 amino acids. The sequencing used peripheral blood, collected on day 0 of MenACWY control vaccination. This chain links TRBV12-3 or TRBV12-4 with TRBJ2-5, with D hard to call. This clonotype was sampled from an adult in good health. As DNA, the CDR3 is TGTGCCAGCAGTTTAGGGGCCCAAGAGACCCAGTACTTC. Translating gives CASSLGAQETQYF.